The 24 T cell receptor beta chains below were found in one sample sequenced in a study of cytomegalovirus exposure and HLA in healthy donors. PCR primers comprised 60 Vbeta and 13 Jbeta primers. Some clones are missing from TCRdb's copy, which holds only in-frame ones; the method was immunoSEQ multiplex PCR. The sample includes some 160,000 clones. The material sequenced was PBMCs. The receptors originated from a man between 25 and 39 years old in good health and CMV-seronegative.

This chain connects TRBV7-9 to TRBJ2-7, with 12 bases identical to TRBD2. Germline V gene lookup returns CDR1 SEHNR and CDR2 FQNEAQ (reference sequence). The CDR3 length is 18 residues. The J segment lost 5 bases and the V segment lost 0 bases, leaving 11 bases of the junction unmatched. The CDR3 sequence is CASSLAMMTSGSPNEQYF. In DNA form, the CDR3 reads TGTGCCAGCAGCTTAGCGATGATGACTAGCGGGAGCCCTAACGAGCAGTACTTC. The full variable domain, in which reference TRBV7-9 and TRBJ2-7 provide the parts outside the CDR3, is DTGVSQNPRHKITKRGQNVTFRCDPISEHNRLYWYRQTLGQGPEFLTYFQNEAQLEKSRLLSDRFSAERPKGSFSTLEIQRTEQGDSAMYLCASSLAMMTSGSPNEQYFGPGTRLTVT.

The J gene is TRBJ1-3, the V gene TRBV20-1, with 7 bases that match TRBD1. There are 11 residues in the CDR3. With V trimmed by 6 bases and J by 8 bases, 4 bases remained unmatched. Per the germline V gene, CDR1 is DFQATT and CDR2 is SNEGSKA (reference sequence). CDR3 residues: CSAAQGHTIYF. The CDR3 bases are TGCAGTGCCGCACAGGGGCACACCATATATTTT.

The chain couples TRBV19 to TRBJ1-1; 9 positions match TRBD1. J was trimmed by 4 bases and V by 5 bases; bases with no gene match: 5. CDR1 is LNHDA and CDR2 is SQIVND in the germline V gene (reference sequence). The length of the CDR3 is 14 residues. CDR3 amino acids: CASSRQGVSTEAFF. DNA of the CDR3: TGTGCCAGTAGTCGACAGGGGGTAAGCACTGAAGCTTTCTTT.

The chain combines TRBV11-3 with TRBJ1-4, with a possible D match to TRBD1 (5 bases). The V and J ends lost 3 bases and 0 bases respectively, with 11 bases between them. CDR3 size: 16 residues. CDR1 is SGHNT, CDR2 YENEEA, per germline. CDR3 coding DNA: TGTGCCAGCAGCTTGGGCGGGGACGCAACTAATGAAAAACTGTTTTTT. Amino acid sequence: CASSLGGDATNEKLFF.

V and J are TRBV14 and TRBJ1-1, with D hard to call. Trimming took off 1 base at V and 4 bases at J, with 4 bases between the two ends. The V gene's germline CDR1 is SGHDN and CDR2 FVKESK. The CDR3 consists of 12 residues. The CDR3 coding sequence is TGTGCCAGCAGCCAAGGAGGCACTGAAGCTTTCTTT. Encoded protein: CASSQGGTEAFF. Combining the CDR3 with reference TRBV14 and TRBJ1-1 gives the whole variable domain EAGVTQFPSHSVIEKGQTVTLRCDPISGHDNLYWYRRVMGKEIKFLLHFVKESKQDESGMPNNRFLAERTGGTYSTLKVQPAELEDSGVYFCASSQGGTEAFFGQGTRLTVV.

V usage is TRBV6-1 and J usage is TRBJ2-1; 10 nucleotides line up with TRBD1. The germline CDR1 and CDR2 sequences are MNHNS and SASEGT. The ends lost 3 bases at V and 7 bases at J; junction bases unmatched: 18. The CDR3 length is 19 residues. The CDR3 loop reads CASSDRDRGFLPINNEQFF. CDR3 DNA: TGTGCCAGCAGTGACCGGGACAGGGGTTTCCTGCCGATTAATAATGAGCAGTTCTTC.

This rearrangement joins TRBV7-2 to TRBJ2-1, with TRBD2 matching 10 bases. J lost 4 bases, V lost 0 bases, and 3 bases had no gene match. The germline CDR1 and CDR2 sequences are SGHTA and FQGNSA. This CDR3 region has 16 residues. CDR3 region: CASSLALSGRYNEQFF. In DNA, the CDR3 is TGTGCCAGCAGCTTAGCGCTTAGCGGGAGGTACAATGAGCAGTTCTTC.

Written as DNA, the CDR3 is TGTGCCAGCAGCCAAGATAAAGGCGGTTTGGTGCCAGATACGCAGTATTTT. The encoded protein is CASSQDKGGLVPDTQYF. This sequence joins TRBV14 and TRBJ2-3; the D is unclear. The CDR3 has 17 residues. V was cut by 0 bases and J by 4 bases, with 17 bases left in between. The germline gives CDR1 SGHDN, CDR2 FVKESK. Full variable domain (outside the CDR3, taken from reference TRBV14 and TRBJ2-3): EAGVTQFPSHSVIEKGQTVTLRCDPISGHDNLYWYRRVMGKEIKFLLHFVKESKQDESGMPNNRFLAERTGGTYSTLKVQPAELEDSGVYFCASSQDKGGLVPDTQYFGPGTRLTVL.

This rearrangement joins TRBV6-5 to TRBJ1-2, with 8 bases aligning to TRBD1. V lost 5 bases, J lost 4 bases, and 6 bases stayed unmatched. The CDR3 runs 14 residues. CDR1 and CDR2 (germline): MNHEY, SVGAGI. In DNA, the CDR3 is TGTGCCAGCAGTCGCGGGACAGGTATCTATGGCTACACCTTC. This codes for CASSRGTGIYGYTF.

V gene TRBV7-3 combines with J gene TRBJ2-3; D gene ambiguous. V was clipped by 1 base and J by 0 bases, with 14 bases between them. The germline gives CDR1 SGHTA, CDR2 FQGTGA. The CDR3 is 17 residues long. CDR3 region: CASSLILPGASTDTQYF. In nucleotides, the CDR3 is TGTGCCAGCAGCTTAATCCTACCCGGAGCCAGCACAGATACGCAGTATTTT.

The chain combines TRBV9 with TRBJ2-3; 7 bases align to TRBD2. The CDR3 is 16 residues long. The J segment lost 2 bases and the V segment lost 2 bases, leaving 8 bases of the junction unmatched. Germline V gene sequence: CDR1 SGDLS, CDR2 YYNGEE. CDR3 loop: CASSVGGDPSTDTQYF. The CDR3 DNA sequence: TGTGCCAGCAGCGTGGGGGGGGACCCCTCCACAGATACGCAGTATTTT.

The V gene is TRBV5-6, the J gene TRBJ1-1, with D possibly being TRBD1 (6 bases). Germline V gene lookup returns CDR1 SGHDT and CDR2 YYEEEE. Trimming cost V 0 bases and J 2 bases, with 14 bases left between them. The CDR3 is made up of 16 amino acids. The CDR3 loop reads CASSLALGTLNTEAFF. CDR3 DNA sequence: TGTGCCAGCAGCTTGGCCCTTGGGACACTCAACACTGAAGCTTTCTTT.

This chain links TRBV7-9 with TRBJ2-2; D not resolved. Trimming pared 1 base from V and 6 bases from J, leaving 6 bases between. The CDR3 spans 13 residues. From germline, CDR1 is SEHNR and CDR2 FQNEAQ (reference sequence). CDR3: CASSLDSAGELFF. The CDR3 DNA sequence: TGTGCCAGCAGCTTAGACTCGGCCGGGGAGCTGTTTTTT.

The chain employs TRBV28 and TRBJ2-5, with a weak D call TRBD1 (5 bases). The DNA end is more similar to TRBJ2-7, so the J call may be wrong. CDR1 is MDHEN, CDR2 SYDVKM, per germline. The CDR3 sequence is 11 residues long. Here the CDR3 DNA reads TGTGCCAGCAGCGGACACCACGAGCAGTACTTC. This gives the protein CASSGHHEQYF.

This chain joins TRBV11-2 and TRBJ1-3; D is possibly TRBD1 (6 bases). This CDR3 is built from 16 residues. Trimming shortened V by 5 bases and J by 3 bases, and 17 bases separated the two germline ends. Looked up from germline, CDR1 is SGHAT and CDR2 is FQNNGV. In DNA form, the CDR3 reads TGTGCCAGCAGCCAAATGACAGGCGCCGGTGGAAACACCATATATTTT. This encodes CASSQMTGAGGNTIYF.

CDR3 residues: CASSPQVPEQYF. The CDR3 DNA is TGCGCCAGCAGCCCGCAGGTTCCCGAGCAGTACTTC. The V gene is TRBV5-1, the J gene TRBJ2-7; D unclear. The V and J ends lost 4 bases and 6 bases respectively, with 11 bases between them. Germline V gives CDR1 SGHRS, CDR2 YFSETQ. CDR3 length: 12 amino acids.

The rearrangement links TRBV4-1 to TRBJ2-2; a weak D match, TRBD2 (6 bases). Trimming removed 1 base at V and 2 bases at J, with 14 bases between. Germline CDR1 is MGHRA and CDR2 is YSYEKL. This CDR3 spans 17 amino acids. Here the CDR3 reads CASSQGGVGTNTGELFF. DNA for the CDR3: TGCGCCAGCAGCCAAGGGGGGGTGGGGACTAACACCGGGGAGCTGTTTTTT.

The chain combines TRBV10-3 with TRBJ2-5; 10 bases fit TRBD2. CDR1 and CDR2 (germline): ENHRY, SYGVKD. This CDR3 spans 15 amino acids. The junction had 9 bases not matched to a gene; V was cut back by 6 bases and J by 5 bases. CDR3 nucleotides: TGTGCCATCAGCACGGGACTAGCGAGGAGGGAGACCCAGTACTTC. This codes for CAISTGLARRETQYF.

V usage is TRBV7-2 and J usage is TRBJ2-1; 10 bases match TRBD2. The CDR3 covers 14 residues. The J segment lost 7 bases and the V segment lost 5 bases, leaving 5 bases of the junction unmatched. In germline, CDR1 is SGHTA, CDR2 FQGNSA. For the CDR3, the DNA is TGTGCCAGCAGCCCGATAGCGGGAGGTAATGAGCAGTTCTTC. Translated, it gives CASSPIAGGNEQFF.

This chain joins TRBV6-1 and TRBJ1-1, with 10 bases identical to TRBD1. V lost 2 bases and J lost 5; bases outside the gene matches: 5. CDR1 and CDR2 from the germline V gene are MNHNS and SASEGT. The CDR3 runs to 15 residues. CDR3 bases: TGTGCCAGCAGTGAAAGGGGACAGGGGAGAACTGAAGCTTTCTTT. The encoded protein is CASSERGQGRTEAFF.

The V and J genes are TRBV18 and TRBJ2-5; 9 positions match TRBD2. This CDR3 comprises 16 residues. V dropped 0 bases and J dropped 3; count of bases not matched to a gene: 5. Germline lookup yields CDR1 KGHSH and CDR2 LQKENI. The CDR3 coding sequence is TGTGCCAGCTCACCACCGAGGGCGGGAGGGAAAGAGACCCAGTACTTC. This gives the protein CASSPPRAGGKETQYF.

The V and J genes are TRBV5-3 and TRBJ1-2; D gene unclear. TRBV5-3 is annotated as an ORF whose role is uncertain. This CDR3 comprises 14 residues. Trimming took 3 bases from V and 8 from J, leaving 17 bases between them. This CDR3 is CARSSDWTASGYTF. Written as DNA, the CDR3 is TGTGCCAGAAGCTCGGACTGGACGGCTAGCGGCTACACCTTC.

The CDR3 here is CASSLARGYEQYF. CDR3 coding DNA: TGTGCCAGCAGCTTGGCAAGGGGTTACGAGCAGTACTTC. This chain connects TRBV5-6 to TRBJ2-5; D may be TRBD1 (5 bases). Matching the DNA end better, TRBJ2-7 makes the J call doubtful. Germline V CDR1 and CDR2: SGHDT, YYEEEE. CDR3 length: 13 amino acids.

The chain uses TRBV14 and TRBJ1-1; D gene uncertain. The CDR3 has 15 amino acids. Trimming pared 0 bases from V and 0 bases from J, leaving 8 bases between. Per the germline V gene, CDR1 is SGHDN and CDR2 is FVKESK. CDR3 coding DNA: TGTGCCAGCAGCCAAGATCGGGGAATGAACACTGAAGCTTTCTTT. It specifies CASSQDRGMNTEAFF.